Shown below are 26 T cell receptor beta chains from a single sample sequenced in a study of cytomegalovirus exposure and HLA in healthy donors. Vbeta (60) and Jbeta (13) primers were used in the PCR. Data came from immunoSEQ multiplex PCR; TCRdb stores just in-frame clones and leaves some out. This sample carries about 120,000 clones, around 82% of them seen once, and the ten largest clones take approximately 1.3%. The sequenced material came from PBMCs. The receptors here all came from a female donor in good health and CMV-seronegative.

The chain joins TRBV2 to TRBJ2-7; 9 positions agree with TRBD1. The trim removed 4 bases at V and 1 base at J, leaving 2 bases unmatched. Looked up from germline, CDR1 is SNHLY and CDR2 is FYNNEI. The CDR3 extends over 14 amino acids. The CDR3 reads CASSGGQGSYEQYF. Written as DNA, the CDR3 is TGTGCCAGCAGTGGGGGACAGGGTTCCTACGAGCAGTACTTC. The full variable domain, with the rest looked up from reference TRBV2 and TRBJ2-7, is EPEVTQTPSHQVTQMGQEVILRCVPISNHLYFYWYRQILGQKVEFLVSFYNNEISEKSEIFDDQFSVERPDGSNFTLKIRSTKLEDSAMYFCASSGGQGSYEQYFGPGTRLTVT.

The chain recombines TRBV6-4 with TRBJ2-1, with TRBD2 matching 11 bases. Germline assignment: CDR1 MRHNA and CDR2 SNTAGT. V was clipped by 6 bases and J by 7 bases; unmatched bases: 8. The CDR3 length is 15 residues. The CDR3 DNA sequence: TGTGCCAGCAGACAACTAGCGGGGGCCCCTAATGAGCAGTTCTTC. Its translation: CASRQLAGAPNEQFF.

The chain has TRBV6-1 and TRBJ1-1, with D unclear. Trimming cost V 3 bases and J 1 base, with 9 bases left between them. Per germline, CDR1 MNHNS and CDR2 SASEGT. The CDR3 runs 14 residues. CDR3 sequence reads: CASSERVWNTEAFF. The CDR3, as DNA: TGTGCCAGCAGTGAGAGAGTGTGGAACACTGAAGCTTTCTTT.

The V gene is TRBV6-1, the J gene TRBJ1-1; tentatively, D is TRBD1 (5 bases). Trimming left V 6 bases short and J 2 bases short, with 13 bases between. Looked up from germline, CDR1 is MNHNS and CDR2 is SASEGT. The CDR3 covers 14 residues. DNA of the CDR3: TGTGCCAGCAGAGCGGGGGTCGCAAACACTGAAGCTTTCTTT. This sequence encodes CASRAGVANTEAFF.

This clone counts as medium-sized. The genes are TRBV6-6 and TRBJ1-5; 9 bases line up with TRBD1. This CDR3 region has 15 residues. Germline V gives CDR1 MNHNY, CDR2 SVGAGI (reference sequence). V was clipped by 0 bases and J by 6 bases; unmatched bases: 3. The CDR3 region has the DNA TGTGCCAGCAGTTACTCCGGGACAGGGAGTCAGCCCCAGCATTTT. It specifies CASSYSGTGSQPQHF.

The rearrangement links TRBV2 to TRBJ1-1, with unresolved D. Looked up from germline, CDR1 is SNHLY and CDR2 is FYNNEI. Trimming removed 4 bases at V and 0 bases at J, with 9 bases between. The CDR3 is 14 amino acids. The CDR3 region is CASSARHLNTEAFF. The CDR3 DNA reads TGTGCCAGCAGTGCGAGGCATTTGAACACTGAAGCTTTCTTT.

This sequence joins TRBV19 and TRBJ2-7; 8 bases fit TRBD1. Trimming at V came to 10 bases and at J to 8 bases, leaving 10 bases not matched to a gene. The germline V gene encodes CDR1 LNHDA and CDR2 SQIVND (reference sequence). The CDR3 length is 12 residues. The CDR3 loop is CATRGDRGQQYF. DNA of the CDR3: TGTGCCACCCGGGGCGACAGGGGTCAGCAGTACTTC.

The chain links TRBV7-3 to TRBJ2-3, with a tentative D call TRBD2 (6 bases). The length of the CDR3 is 14 residues. The germline V and J ends were trimmed by 5 bases and 2 bases, with 11 bases remaining between them. Germline lookup yields CDR1 SGHTA and CDR2 FQGTGA. The DNA of the CDR3 is TGTGCCAGCAGCCGGGACTTACCCACAGATACGCAGTATTTT. Translated, it gives CASSRDLPTDTQYF.

Comments on this clone: The sample contains more than one DNA sequence encoding this CDR3. This chain connects TRBV5-6 to TRBJ2-3; TRBD2 matches 10 bases. This CDR3 region has 17 residues. Trimming at V came to 3 bases and at J to 0 bases, leaving 7 bases not matched to a gene. The germline V gene has CDR1 SGHDT and CDR2 YYEEEE. Here the CDR3 reads CASSSSGGRLSTDTQYF. The CDR3 nucleotides are TGTGCCAGCAGCTCTAGCGGGGGACGCCTGAGCACAGATACGCAGTATTTT.

This chain joins TRBV30 and TRBJ1-5; D call uncertain. V gave up 3 bases and J gave up 4 bases, with 13 bases separating them. Germline V CDR1 and CDR2: GTSNPN, SVGIG (reference sequence). This CDR3 has 14 amino acids. As DNA, the CDR3 is TGTGCCTGGAGCGGACGGGGAAGGAATCAGCCCCAGCATTTT. Residues: CAWSGRGRNQPQHF.

The chain joins TRBV6-1 to TRBJ1-6; 7 nucleotides match TRBD1. J gave up 9 bases and V 3 bases, and 5 bases lay outside the gene matches. The CDR3 extends over 14 amino acids. Looked up from germline, CDR1 is MNHNS and CDR2 is SASEGT. CDR3 nucleotides: TGTGCCAGCAGTGAGGAAGGGGGCGGTTCACCCCTCCACTTT. The encoded protein is CASSEEGGGSPLHF.

This clone occurred once. This chain joins TRBV6-6 and TRBJ2-1; a weak D match, TRBD2 (6 bases). The germline V gene encodes CDR1 MNHNY and CDR2 SVGAGI (reference sequence). The CDR3 has 14 residues. Deletions cut 4 bases from V and 7 bases from J, with 14 bases between. CDR3 loop: CASSLTGTANEQFF. The CDR3 coding sequence is TGTGCCAGCAGTTTAACCGGGACTGCGAATGAGCAGTTCTTC.

This clone was seen a single time. The chain has TRBV5-5 and TRBJ1-1, with D perhaps TRBD1 (6 bases). CDR1 and CDR2 (germline): SGHKS, YYEKEE (reference sequence). Trimming stripped 5 bases from V and 3 bases from J, with 8 bases between. The CDR3 is made up of 12 amino acids. CDR3 residues: CASSTGYTEAFF. The CDR3 DNA follows: TGTGCCAGCAGTACAGGGTACACTGAAGCTTTCTTT.

This sequence joins TRBV7-8 and TRBJ2-7; D remains unclear. The germline V gene has CDR1 SGHVS and CDR2 FQNEAQ. CDR3 length: 14 residues. Trimming shortened V by 6 bases and J by 0 bases, and 12 bases separated the two germline ends. The CDR3 bases are TGTGCCAGCAGAACTTCGGGTTCCTCCTACGAGCAGTACTTC. Translating it yields CASRTSGSSYEQYF.

The rearrangement joins TRBV18 to TRBJ2-1; no clear D gene. The germline gives CDR1 KGHSH, CDR2 LQKENI. The CDR3 has 14 amino acids. V was clipped by 1 base and J by 6 bases, with 10 bases between them. CDR3 sequence (DNA): TGTGCCAGCTCACCACGGAGTCCTACCAATGAGCAGTTCTTC. Translation: CASSPRSPTNEQFF.

The J gene is TRBJ2-1, the V gene TRBV2, with TRBD2 identical over 8 bases. Germline loops: CDR1 SNHLY, CDR2 FYNNEI. J lost 4 bases, V lost 6 bases, and 8 bases had no gene match. This CDR3 is 15 amino acids long. CDR3 protein: CASRQSGSSYNEQFF. In nucleotides, the CDR3 is TGTGCCAGCAGACAAAGCGGGAGCTCTTACAATGAGCAGTTCTTC. Supplemented by reference TRBV2 and TRBJ2-1, the full variable domain reads EPEVTQTPSHQVTQMGQEVILRCVPISNHLYFYWYRQILGQKVEFLVSFYNNEISEKSEIFDDQFSVERPDGSNFTLKIRSTKLEDSAMYFCASRQSGSSYNEQFFGPGTRLTVL.

The V and J genes are TRBV7-9 and TRBJ2-7; D call uncertain. Germline V lookup: CDR1 SEHNR, CDR2 FQNEAQ (reference sequence). CDR3 length: 12 amino acids. Deletions cut 1 base from V and 2 bases from J, with 3 bases between. The CDR3 spells CASSLVAYEQYF. CDR3 in DNA: TGTGCCAGCAGCTTAGTAGCCTACGAGCAGTACTTC.

V usage is TRBV20-1 and J usage is TRBJ1-1; D is unclear. Trimming shortened V by 1 base and J by 10 bases, and 10 bases separated the two germline ends. Germline CDR1 and CDR2: DFQATT and SNEGSKA (reference sequence). The CDR3 has 11 amino acids. CDR3 residues: CSARVREVAFF. The DNA for the CDR3 is TGCAGTGCTAGAGTGAGAGAAGTAGCTTTCTTT.

The chain employs TRBV6-6 and TRBJ2-7; TRBD2 matches 7 bases. CDR1 and CDR2 from the germline V gene are MNHNY and SVGAGI (reference sequence). This CDR3 region has 15 residues. V lost 0 bases, J lost 0 bases, and 2 bases stayed unmatched. The CDR3: CASSYSRTSSYEQYF. The CDR3 coding sequence is TGTGCCAGCAGTTACTCACGGACTAGCTCCTACGAGCAGTACTTC.

The chain couples TRBV7-2 to TRBJ2-1, with 11 bases lining up with TRBD2. CDR1 and CDR2 (germline): SGHTA, FQGNSA. The CDR3 covers 13 residues. Trimming took 3 bases from V and 15 from J; bases not matched to a gene: 7. The DNA for the CDR3 is TGTGCCAGCAGCTTCCTCTCTAGCGGGAGGTGGTTCTTC. Translating gives CASSFLSSGRWFF.

The rearrangement joins TRBV27 to TRBJ2-1; D remains ambiguous. Germline lookup yields CDR1 MNHEY and CDR2 SMNVEV (reference sequence). This CDR3 is 14 amino acids long. Deletions cut 10 bases from V and 0 bases from J, with 13 bases between. The CDR3 is CATSIVSSYNEQFF. The CDR3 DNA reads as TGTGCCACCTCGATCGTGAGCTCCTACAATGAGCAGTTCTTC.

The chain employs TRBV11-3 and TRBJ2-5; 8 nucleotides agree with TRBD2. The CDR3 runs to 14 residues. CDR1 is SGHNT and CDR2 is YENEEA in the germline V gene. The V segment lost 3 bases and the J segment 5 bases; nucleotides outside the gene matches: 5. In nucleotides, the CDR3 is TGTGCCAGCAGCTTGGCGGGAGGTGGGGAGACCCAGTACTTC. It yields the protein CASSLAGGGETQYF.

CDR3 sequence (DNA): TGTGCCAGCAGTCATCAGGGGAACACTGAAGCTTTCTTT. Protein: CASSHQGNTEAFF. The chain combines TRBV7-9 with TRBJ1-1, with D possibly being TRBD1 (5 bases). Trimming removed 6 bases from V and 1 base from J, with 9 bases in between. Germline loops: CDR1 SEHNR, CDR2 FQNEAQ (reference sequence). This CDR3 region has 13 residues.

In DNA, the CDR3 is TGCGCCAGCAGCATTCGGACAGACTCTGGGGCCAACGTCCTGACTTTC. This encodes CASSIRTDSGANVLTF. This sequence joins TRBV5-1 and TRBJ2-6; D possibly corresponds to TRBD1 (6 bases). The CDR3 is 16 amino acids. Trimming took off 4 bases at V and 0 bases at J, with 11 bases between the two ends. From germline, CDR1 is SGHRS and CDR2 YFSETQ.

V is TRBV28 and J is TRBJ2-5, with TRBD2 matching over 7 bases. Trimming cost V 3 bases and J 7 bases; bases outside gene matches: 8. The CDR3 covers 14 residues. Germline CDR1 MDHEN, CDR2 SYDVKM. CDR3 loop: CASSLGGGWGTQYF. As DNA, the CDR3 is TGTGCCAGCAGTTTGGGGGGAGGGTGGGGGACCCAGTACTTC.

The CDR3 is CASSSPGRGFGTQYF. The CDR3 DNA reads TGTGCCAGCAGCTCCCCGGGCAGGGGCTTCGGGACCCAGTACTTC. The rearrangement uses TRBV5-4 and TRBJ2-5, with TRBD1 as a possible D gene (6 bases). The germline gives CDR1 SGHNT, CDR2 YYREEE (reference sequence). The CDR3 is 15 residues long. Trimming stripped 3 bases from V and 7 bases from J, with 19 bases between.